These T cell receptor beta chains were read from a single sample in a study of monozygotic twins with inflammatory bowel disease. TCRdb reanalyzed the 5' RACE reads, giving one entry per CDR3 protein sequence and no DNA. The sample is made up of approximately 340,000 distinct CDR3 sequences, and the top ten hold under 2.5% of it. The sample consisted of blood. The origin of the receptors is a human donor with ulcerative colitis or Crohn's disease, or a healthy co-twin of an affected twin (not recorded which). The CDR3 runs from the conserved cysteine through the conserved F or W.

V gene: TRBV12-3/TRBV12-4; J gene: TRBJ2-1; CDR3 protein: CASSRDRNEQFF
V gene: TRBV5-6; J gene: TRBJ2-7; CDR3 protein: CASSYRAGSYEQYF
V gene: TRBV5-1; J gene: TRBJ2-5; CDR3 protein: CASSPLATTAETQYF
V gene: TRBV18; J gene: TRBJ2-1; CDR3 protein: CASSPGGTAYNEQFF
V gene: TRBV7-9; J gene: TRBJ2-1; CDR3 protein: CASSPGRAIYNEQFF
V gene: TRBV12-3/TRBV12-4; J gene: TRBJ1-2; CDR3 protein: CASSWATPGQGADYGYTF
V gene: TRBV6-7; J gene: TRBJ2-1; CDR3 protein: CASSSTGSEQFF
V gene: TRBV12-3/TRBV12-4; J gene: TRBJ1-5; CDR3 protein: CASSLRVIGEPNQPQHF
V gene: TRBV14; J gene: TRBJ1-1; CDR3 protein: CASSRPNGDYTEAFF
V gene: TRBV12-3/TRBV12-4; J gene: TRBJ1-2; CDR3 protein: CASSSLGGYTF
V gene: TRBV12-3/TRBV12-4; J gene: TRBJ1-1; CDR3 protein: CASSFGVMNTEAFF
V gene: TRBV24-1; J gene: TRBJ2-7; CDR3 protein: CATSDQKDYEQYF
V gene: TRBV6-1; J gene: TRBJ1-1; CDR3 protein: CASREGYPGQKNTEAFF
V gene: TRBV5-1; J gene: TRBJ2-3; CDR3 protein: CASSSILAGVTDTQYF
V gene: TRBV20-1; J gene: TRBJ1-5; CDR3 protein: CSALTGSNQPQHF
V gene: TRBV28; J gene: TRBJ2-5; CDR3 protein: CASSLGSPMGETQYF
V gene: TRBV18; J gene: TRBJ1-2; CDR3 protein: CASSPGQHYGYTF
V gene: TRBV20-1; J gene: TRBJ2-1; CDR3 protein: CSASGNYNEQFF
V gene: TRBV30; J gene: TRBJ1-4; CDR3 protein: CAWDSGQGIGGEKLFF
V gene: TRBV28; J gene: TRBJ1-1; CDR3 protein: CAITLLGDTEAFF
V gene: TRBV12-3/TRBV12-4; J gene: TRBJ2-2; CDR3 protein: CASSGRERSSRGELFF
V gene: TRBV9; J gene: TRBJ2-1; CDR3 protein: CASSDQDRVEQFF
V gene: TRBV5-4; J gene: TRBJ2-3; CDR3 protein: CASSPMGGPSTDTQYF
V gene: TRBV6-5; J gene: TRBJ2-1; CDR3 protein: CASSYPRGSYNEQFF
V gene: TRBV27; J gene: TRBJ2-7; CDR3 protein: CASSLTGAEQYF
V gene: TRBV5-1; J gene: TRBJ1-4; CDR3 protein: CASSFQTGGEEKLFF
V gene: TRBV7-6; J gene: TRBJ2-2; CDR3 protein: CASSGHRDKNTGELFF
V gene: TRBV29-1; J gene: TRBJ2-3; CDR3 protein: CSVVASVAEDTQYF
V gene: TRBV9; J gene: TRBJ2-1; CDR3 protein: CASSAGVNEQFF
V gene: TRBV20-1; J gene: TRBJ2-3; CDR3 protein: CSASKLAGAGFGTDTQYF
V gene: TRBV2; J gene: TRBJ2-2; CDR3 protein: CASRTGLRPAVGVAGELFF
V gene: TRBV7-2; J gene: TRBJ2-3; CDR3 protein: CASSEDFYTQYF
V gene: TRBV20-1; J gene: TRBJ2-5; CDR3 protein: CSARARTARGETQYF
V gene: TRBV27; J gene: TRBJ2-1; CDR3 protein: CASSLNHEQFF
V gene: TRBV14; J gene: TRBJ2-7; CDR3 protein: CASSLARREQYF
V gene: TRBV11-1; J gene: TRBJ2-3; CDR3 protein: CASTPGLAGGPPSTDTQYF
V gene: TRBV19; J gene: TRBJ1-1; CDR3 protein: CASSMTGIMNTEAFF
V gene: TRBV7-2; J gene: TRBJ2-3; CDR3 protein: CASSLWVTDTQYF
V gene: TRBV20-1; J gene: TRBJ2-5; CDR3 protein: CSAQAAVGGETQYF
V gene: TRBV24-1; J gene: TRBJ2-1; CDR3 protein: CATQRGDSSYNEQFF
V gene: TRBV20-1; J gene: TRBJ1-4; CDR3 protein: CSAKVATNEKLFF
V gene: TRBV7-7; J gene: TRBJ2-2; CDR3 protein: CASSRNRDPGELFF
V gene: TRBV5-1; J gene: TRBJ2-2; CDR3 protein: CASSLAPKTGSTGELFF
V gene: TRBV20-1; J gene: TRBJ2-7; CDR3 protein: CSATVGTGNYEQYF
V gene: TRBV6-5; J gene: TRBJ2-3; CDR3 protein: CASSLRGGTSGEDTQYF
V gene: TRBV3-1; J gene: TRBJ2-1; CDR3 protein: CASSQGTVGNEQFF
V gene: TRBV5-5; J gene: TRBJ2-2; CDR3 protein: CASSFGYQGGELFF
V gene: TRBV11-2; J gene: TRBJ2-7; CDR3 protein: CASSPVLAGPNEQYF
V gene: TRBV2; J gene: TRBJ2-3; CDR3 protein: CASSEGAGVDTQYF
V gene: TRBV4-1; J gene: TRBJ1-1; CDR3 protein: CASSQRGTGSLGDTEAFF
V gene: TRBV10-3; J gene: TRBJ2-5; CDR3 protein: CAITRDRDSQETQYF
V gene: TRBV20-1; J gene: TRBJ2-1; CDR3 protein: CSARVGTTEEQFF
V gene: TRBV27; J gene: TRBJ1-6; CDR3 protein: CATIQGSDSPLHF
V gene: TRBV7-2; J gene: TRBJ1-1; CDR3 protein: CASSPRDRGRDTEAFF
V gene: TRBV28; J gene: TRBJ1-1; CDR3 protein: CASSLLGFVQRILGRETEAFF
V gene: TRBV6-2/TRBV6-3; J gene: TRBJ1-5; CDR3 protein: CASSYNPQPQHF
V gene: TRBV6-2/TRBV6-3; J gene: TRBJ1-2; CDR3 protein: CASSFPSGRRAYGYTF
V gene: TRBV6-1; J gene: TRBJ2-3; CDR3 protein: CASKNRDRLADTQYF
V gene: TRBV24-1; J gene: TRBJ2-3; CDR3 protein: CATAPGPRGSDTQYF